The clone carrying this T cell receptor (beta chain) occurred many times. A single record per CDR3 protein comes from TCRdb applying MiXCR to the RT-PCR reads. Here the sample spans about 87,000 distinct CDR3 sequences, just under 5% being singletons. The sample is drawn from a study of patients and donors after allogeneic stem cell transplantation. Trimming pared 6 bases from V and 7 bases from J, leaving 18 bases between. The CDR3 is made up of 14 amino acids. Per germline, CDR1 MNHNS and CDR2 SASEGT. Material for sequencing was blood, either unsorted or a sorted T cell fraction (not recorded which). The genes are TRBV6-1 and TRBJ2-5; a weak D match, TRBD2 (5 bases). This clonotype originated in a human donor who was either an allogeneic HSCT recipient or a stem cell or donor lymphocyte infusion donor (not recorded which). It is not recorded whose cells these are; they may come from a transplant donor. The CDR3 reads CASSRDGLSGTQYF. Here the CDR3 DNA reads TGTGCCAGCAGCCGCGACGGACTGAGTGGGACCCAGTACTTC.